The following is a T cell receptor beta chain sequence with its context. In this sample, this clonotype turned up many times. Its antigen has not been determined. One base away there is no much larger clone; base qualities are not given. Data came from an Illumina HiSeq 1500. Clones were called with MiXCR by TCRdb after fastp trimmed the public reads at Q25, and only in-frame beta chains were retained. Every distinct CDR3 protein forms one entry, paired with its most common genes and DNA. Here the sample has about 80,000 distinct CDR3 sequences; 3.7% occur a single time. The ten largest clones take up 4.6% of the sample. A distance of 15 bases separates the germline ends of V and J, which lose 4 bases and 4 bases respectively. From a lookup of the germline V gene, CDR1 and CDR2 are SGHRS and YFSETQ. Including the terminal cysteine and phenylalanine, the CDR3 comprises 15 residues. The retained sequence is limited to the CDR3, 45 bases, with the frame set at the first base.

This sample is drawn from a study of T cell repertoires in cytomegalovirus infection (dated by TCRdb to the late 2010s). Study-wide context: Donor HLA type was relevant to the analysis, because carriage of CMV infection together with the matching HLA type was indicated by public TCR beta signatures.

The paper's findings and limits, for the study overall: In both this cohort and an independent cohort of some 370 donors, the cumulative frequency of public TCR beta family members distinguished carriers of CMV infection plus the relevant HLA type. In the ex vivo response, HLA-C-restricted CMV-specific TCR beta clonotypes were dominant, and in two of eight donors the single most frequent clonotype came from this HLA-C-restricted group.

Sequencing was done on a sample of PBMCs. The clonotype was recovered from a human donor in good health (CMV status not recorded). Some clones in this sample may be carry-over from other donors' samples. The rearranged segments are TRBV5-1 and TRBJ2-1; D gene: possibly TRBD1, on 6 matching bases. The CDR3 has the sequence CASSVSGVRYNEQFF. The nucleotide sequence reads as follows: TGCGCCAGCAGCGTTTCAGGGGTTCGTTACAATGAGCAGTTCTTC.